This TCR beta chain stems from a study of blood T cell repertoires in COVID-19. Looking at the study overall: Sites across the United States, Italy and Spain contributed samples from acute and convalescent COVID-19. From T cells, B-cell-depleted T cells, or PBMCs came the material, which was cDNA or gDNA.

The CDR3 length is 15 residues. Germline CDR1 SGHAT, CDR2 FQDESV (reference sequence). The V end lost 2 bases, the J end lost 4 bases, and 14 bases lay between the germline ends. Original processing methods: Amplified reference gene primers provided the basis for estimating nucleated cell counts. Generated by immunoSEQ multiplex PCR, the TCRdb table keeps only in-frame clones and is missing some. The D gene and trimming were derived from the DNA, and the V and J assignments and clone size from that table. The repertoire holds more than 95,000 clones, with 84% as singletons. This sequence was found in a man in his sixties with acute or convalescent COVID-19. This rearrangement joins TRBV11-1 to TRBJ1-1; D is unclear. The sequencing sample was made of peripheral blood. The DNA of the CDR3 is TGTGCCAGCAGCTTAATTGGTCCGGGAAGCACTGAAGCTTTCTTT. Translating gives CASSLIGPGSTEAFF.